This entry concerns a single T cell receptor beta chain. The antigen is undetermined. The data stem from a study of T-cell memory formation after mild COVID-19. Study-level results: Clones that contracted clustered mainly in CM and EM if CD4+ and in EMRA if CD8+.

V lost 5 bases, J lost 4 bases, and 13 bases stayed unmatched. The germline V gene encodes CDR1 SGHTA and CDR2 FQGNSA. The CDR3 runs to 17 residues. Each CDR3 protein gets one entry after TCRdb re-called the 5' RACE reads with MiXCR. The repertoire has about 210,000 distinct CDR3 sequences, approximately 30% of them found once; the top ten carry approximately 10%. This chain uses TRBV7-2 with TRBJ2-3; TRBD2 matches at 9 bases. The sequence derives from an adult woman who had mild COVID-19 (a few samples of this study predate the infection). Cell type and time point are not known. The sequenced material came from PBMCs or a T cell subset sorted from them (not recorded which). DNA for the CDR3: TGTGCCAGCAGCATTAGCGGGAGTCCCCTCACGCCAGATACGCAGTATTTT. This gives the protein CASSISGSPLTPDTQYF.